These 14 T cell receptor beta chains were sequenced from one sample in a study of CD8 T cells in ankylosing spondylitis. Regarding the study as a whole: Blood of patients with ankylosing spondylitis appeared to be characterized by a TCR beta motif of seven or eight highly homologous variants.

TCRdb ran MiXCR on the 5' RACE reads and lists one entry per CDR3 protein. This repertoire shows almost 400,000 distinct CDR3 sequences, about a fifth found once; its top ten account for about 15%. Their target antigens are unknown. Input material: blood, either unsorted or a sorted T cell fraction (not recorded which). The receptors originated from a male donor with ankylosing spondylitis.

In this sample, this clonotype turned up a few times. J is TRBJ1-2 and V is TRBV5-1; D is possibly TRBD1 (5 bases). Germline lookup yields CDR1 SGHRS and CDR2 YFSETQ. Trimming shortened V by 4 bases and J by 5 bases, and 12 bases separated the two germline ends. This CDR3 has 13 residues. The CDR3 DNA is TGCGCCAGCAGCCGGGACGGAGATTATGGCTACACCTTC. Its protein is CASSRDGDYGYTF.

The chain combines TRBV12-3 or TRBV12-4 with TRBJ2-2; D is uncertain. The CDR3 is 14 amino acids. Trimming took 3 bases from V and 5 from J, leaving 10 bases between them. The CDR3 spells CASSFVRSTGELFF. Here the CDR3 DNA reads TGTGCCAGCAGTTTTGTCAGGTCAACCGGGGAGCTGTTTTTT.

The gene calls are TRBV24-1 and TRBJ2-1; weak D call: TRBD1 (6 bases). V gave up 3 bases and J gave up 8 bases, with 13 bases separating them. The CDR3 extends over 14 amino acids. The V gene's germline CDR1 is KGHDR and CDR2 SFDVKD. The DNA of the CDR3 is TGTGCCACCAGTGATGTTCAGGGGAACCATGAGCAGTTCTTC. Its protein product is CATSDVQGNHEQFF.

The chain has TRBV6-2 or TRBV6-3 and TRBJ2-1, with 13 bases that match TRBD2. Germline V CDR1 and CDR2: MNHEY, SVGEGT. The CDR3 is made up of 15 amino acids. Trimming took 8 bases from V and 9 from J; bases not matched to a gene: 10. CDR3 in DNA: TGTGCCAGCGGACCTGGACTAGCGGGAGTAAGTGAGCAGTTCTTC. Its translation is CASGPGLAGVSEQFF.

The chain combines TRBV4-2 with TRBJ2-1, with a tentative D call TRBD1 (6 bases). This CDR3 has 15 amino acids. Germline V gene data show CDR1 as LGHNA and CDR2 as YNFKEQ. Trimming removed 3 bases at V and 4 bases at J, with 13 bases between. CDR3 protein: CASSQTSGQYNEQFF. CDR3 nucleotides: TGTGCCAGCAGCCAGACCTCGGGACAATACAATGAGCAGTTCTTC.

This clonotype was seen ten or more times. The chain is built from TRBV11-1 and TRBJ2-1; 8 bases line up with TRBD1. The CDR3 has 14 residues. Germline V gene data show CDR1 as SGHAT and CDR2 as FQDESV (reference sequence). V trimming: 1 base; J trimming: 7 bases; junction bases outside the gene matches: 3. The CDR3, as DNA: TGTGCCAGCAGCTTAGACAGGGGGAAGAATGAGCAGTTCTTC. It codes for CASSLDRGKNEQFF.

This chain connects TRBV29-1 to TRBJ1-1; 7 nucleotides agree with TRBD1. Germline CDR1 and CDR2: SQVTM and ANQGSEA. V was clipped by 7 bases and J by 1 base; unmatched bases: 6. The CDR3 is made up of 13 amino acids. The CDR3: CSGRTGENTEAFF. As DNA, the CDR3 is TGCAGCGGTCGGACAGGTGAGAACACTGAAGCTTTCTTT.

The CDR3 DNA follows: TGTGCCATCAGTGAAGGAACAGGGTTGTCCGGGGAGCTGTTTTTT. It specifies CAISEGTGLSGELFF. The V gene is TRBV10-3, the J gene TRBJ2-2; a possible D gene is TRBD1 (6 bases). The CDR3 loop spans 15 amino acids. Deletions cut 3 bases from V and 6 bases from J, with 14 bases between. Germline assignment: CDR1 ENHRY and CDR2 SYGVKD.

This clonotype turned up a few times. V usage is TRBV20-1 and J usage is TRBJ1-6; D remains ambiguous. Per the germline V gene, CDR1 is DFQATT and CDR2 is SNEGSKA (reference sequence). With 3 bases removed from V and 8 bases from J, the gap between germline ends came to 5 bases. The CDR3 is 11 residues long. The DNA of the CDR3 is TGCAGTGCTAGCCTTCATTCACCCCTCCACTTT. As protein: CSASLHSPLHF.

The V call is TRBV9, the J call TRBJ2-3; 11 bases fit TRBD2. The length of the CDR3 is 15 residues. CDR1 and CDR2 from the germline V gene are SGDLS and YYNGEE. V trimming: 3 bases; J trimming: 4 bases; junction bases outside the gene matches: 4. The CDR3 loop reads CASSGSGRVPDTQYF. DNA of the CDR3: TGTGCCAGCAGCGGTAGCGGGAGGGTCCCAGATACGCAGTATTTT.

V is TRBV27 and J is TRBJ1-1; maybe TRBD1 (6 bases). The CDR3 extends over 15 amino acids. V was clipped by 1 base and J by 1 base, with 10 bases between them. Germline CDR1 and CDR2: MNHEY and SMNVEV (reference sequence). The CDR3 region has the DNA TGTGCCAGCAGTTTATTCGGGGGCAGGAACACTGAAGCTTTCTTT. This gives the protein CASSLFGGRNTEAFF.

This clonotype was counted many times. The chain uses TRBV5-1 and TRBJ2-7; TRBD2 agrees at 11 bases. Germline loops: CDR1 SGHRS, CDR2 YFSETQ. Trimming took 1 base from V and 4 from J; bases not matched to a gene: 4. This CDR3 has 15 amino acids. In nucleotides, the CDR3 is TGCGCCAGCAGCTTGACCCTAGCGGGAGGTTACGAGCAGTACTTC. Protein sequence: CASSLTLAGGYEQYF. The whole variable domain, filled in from reference TRBV5-1 and TRBJ2-7, reads KAGVTQTPRYLIKTRGQQVTLSCSPISGHRSVSWYQQTPGQGLQFLFEYFSETQRNKGNFPGRFSGRQFSNSRSEMNVSTLELGDSALYLCASSLTLAGGYEQYFGPGTRLTVT.

The chain has TRBV5-1 and TRBJ2-1; 10 nucleotides agree with TRBD2. Germline CDR1 and CDR2: SGHRS and YFSETQ. The CDR3 contains 16 residues. J was trimmed by 3 bases and V by 0 bases; bases with no gene match: 3. The CDR3 is CASSLVGTSVYNEQFF. The CDR3, as DNA: TGCGCCAGCAGCTTGGTTGGGACTAGCGTCTACAATGAGCAGTTCTTC.

This clonotype was observed a few times. The genes are TRBV30 and TRBJ1-2; D call uncertain. The germline V and J ends were trimmed by 2 bases and 4 bases, with 11 bases remaining between them. There are 13 residues in the CDR3. CDR1 and CDR2 from the germline V gene are GTSNPN and SVGIG (reference sequence). DNA for the CDR3: TGTGCCTGGAGTAATGGGAGAGGCTATGGCTACACCTTC. It encodes CAWSNGRGYGYTF. The entire variable domain, with the rest obtained from reference TRBV30 and TRBJ1-2, is as follows: SQTIHQWPATLVQPVGSPLSLECTVEGTSNPNLYWYRQAAGRGLQLLFYSVGIGQISSEVPQNLSASRPQDRQFILSSKKLLLSDSGFYLCAWSNGRGYGYTFGSGTRLTVV.